The subject of this entry is one T cell receptor (beta chain). The antigen is unknown. Lacking the conserved final phenylalanine or tryptophan, this CDR3 likely reflects a read error. The record originates from a study of breast tumors, draining lymph nodes, adjacent tissues. Overall study results and limits: Tumor TCR diversity was below lymph nodes but above nontumor tissue. Data only fit, rather than demonstrated, lymph node origin of most tumor T cells. Luminal-like breast cancer showed significantly higher tumor–nontumor repertoire similarity than basal-like.

Samples came from axillary lymph nodes draining the breast cancer. The CDR3 runs to 14 residues. Germline V lookup: CDR1 SGDLS, CDR2 YYNGEE. Between the trimmed V and J ends, which lost 5 bases and 1 base, there was a span of 13 bases. TCRdb recomputed calls from the multiplex PCR reads with MiXCR, one row per CDR3 protein. The sample carries some 130,000 distinct CDR3 sequences, approximately 22% recorded once. V gene TRBV9 combines with J gene TRBJ2-7; possible D gene TRBD2, 6 bases. The TCR was taken from a female donor with breast cancer. Some clones in this sample may be carry-over from other donors' samples. The sample was axillary lymph node tissue. The CDR3 DNA reads TGTGCCAGCAGTGCGGGACTCACTTCCTACGAGCAGTACCTC. This codes for CASSAGLTSYEQYL.